The 22 T cell receptor beta chains listed next were all sequenced from one sample in a study of T cells in Graves' hyperthyroidism and ophthalmopathy. Template material for amplifying TCR beta CDR3 regions consisted of RNA transcripts. The HTBI primer set was used in a first-round RT-PCR of the TCR CDR3. TCRdb reprocessed the multiplex PCR reads with MiXCR, giving one entry per CDR3 protein. The sample records around 340,000 distinct CDR3 sequences, around a fifth being singletons. The sample was blood. The source is a woman between 45 and 65 years old with Graves' hyperthyroidism.

Regarding this clonotype: This may be a read error, as it is one base from a much larger clone. The gene calls are TRBV6-5 and TRBJ2-1; maybe TRBD2 (5 bases). The CDR3 consists of 14 residues. Looked up from germline, CDR1 is MNHEY and CDR2 is SVGAGI. The CDR3 region is CASSYRGRDNERFF. CDR3 in DNA: TGTGCCAGCAGTTACAGAGGGCGCGACAATGAGCGGTTCTTC.

This clonotype was picked up many times. The chain employs TRBV28 and TRBJ1-6; D gene unclear. The CDR3 contains 12 residues. CDR1 is MDHEN, CDR2 SYDVKM, per germline. V dropped 7 bases and J dropped 10 bases, with 11 bases sitting between them. CDR3 sequence: CASNMITSPLHF. The CDR3 DNA follows: TGTGCCAGCAATATGATAACCTCACCCCTCCACTTT.

This clonotype was detected only a few times. The chain uses TRBV9 and TRBJ1-2, with TRBD1 matching over 8 bases. Germline V CDR1 and CDR2: SGDLS, YYNGEE. V shed 0 bases, J shed 7 bases, and the junction held 5 bases outside the gene matches. The CDR3 covers 14 residues. In nucleotides, the CDR3 is TGTGCCAGCAGCGTAGAGGTGACAGGGGTTGGCTACACCTTC. Its protein is CASSVEVTGVGYTF.

CDR3 coding DNA: TGTGCCACCAGTGATTTGGCAGGGATAGGCTACAATGAGCAGTTCTTC. It yields the protein CATSDLAGIGYNEQFF. V gene TRBV24-1 combines with J gene TRBJ2-1; the D gene is possibly TRBD1 (5 bases). This CDR3 spans 16 amino acids. Germline V gene sequence: CDR1 KGHDR, CDR2 SFDVKD. Between the trimmed V and J ends, which lost 0 bases and 3 bases, there was a span of 11 bases.

The chain joins TRBV19 to TRBJ1-5; D remains unclear. The CDR3 totals 12 residues. Germline CDR1 LNHDA, CDR2 SQIVND (reference sequence). Deletions cut 8 bases from V and 8 bases from J, with 13 bases between. The DNA for the CDR3 is TGTGCCAGTCGCCGGAGCGGAAAGCCCCAGCATTTT. This codes for CASRRSGKPQHF.

This clonotype was counted a single time. V and J are TRBV6-5 and TRBJ2-3, with TRBD2 identical over 11 bases. Germline CDR1 MNHEY, CDR2 SVGAGI. This CDR3 contains 16 residues. J was trimmed by 1 base and V by 4 bases; bases with no gene match: 4. CDR3 loop: CASSFGTSGRTDTQYF. For the CDR3, the DNA is TGTGCCAGCAGTTTTGGGACTAGCGGTCGCACAGATACGCAGTATTTT.

This sequence joins TRBV15 and TRBJ1-6, with D possibly TRBD1 on 5 matching bases. The CDR3 runs 15 residues. Per germline, CDR1 LNHNV and CDR2 YYDKDF (reference sequence). The V gene lost 0 bases and the J gene lost 5 bases, with 8 bases spanning the gap. CDR3 region: CATSRDPGNNSPLHF. DNA for the CDR3: TGTGCCACCAGCAGAGATCCAGGGAATAATTCACCCCTCCACTTT.

This clonotype was observed at least ten times. The chain couples TRBV30 to TRBJ2-3; maybe TRBD2 (7 bases). V shed 2 bases and J shed 2 bases, with 14 bases lying between them. The CDR3 is 15 amino acids. From germline, CDR1 is GTSNPN and CDR2 SVGIG (reference sequence). This CDR3 is CAWSRGGGDTDTQYF. CDR3 nucleotides: TGTGCCTGGAGTCGTGGAGGGGGGGACACAGATACGCAGTATTTT.

The chain recombines TRBV7-3 with TRBJ2-3; D possibly corresponds to TRBD2 (6 bases). CDR3 length: 15 amino acids. Trimming pared 0 bases from V and 2 bases from J, leaving 9 bases between. Germline assignment: CDR1 SGHTA and CDR2 FQGTGA. The CDR3 loop is CASSLTGGYTDTQYF. The CDR3 nucleotides are TGTGCCAGCAGCTTAACGGGGGGTTACACAGATACGCAGTATTTT.

At least ten counts were recorded for this clonotype. The rearrangement links TRBV11-2 to TRBJ2-2, with D possibly matching TRBD2 (5 bases). Between the trimmed V and J ends, which lost 2 bases and 6 bases, there was a span of 7 bases. The CDR3 spans 13 residues. Germline lookup yields CDR1 SGHAT and CDR2 FQNNGV. CDR3 sequence: CASSLWRAGELFF. The CDR3 DNA reads as TGTGCCAGCAGCTTATGGCGGGCCGGGGAGCTGTTTTTT.

Ten or more counts support this clonotype. This rearrangement joins TRBV5-1 to TRBJ1-2; 10 nucleotides agree with TRBD1. Trimming cost V 3 bases and J 3 bases; bases outside gene matches: 2. CDR1 is SGHRS and CDR2 is YFSETQ in the germline V gene. This CDR3 comprises 14 residues. CDR3 in DNA: TGCGCCAGCAGCTCTGGGACAGGGGACTATGGCTACACCTTC. It codes for CASSSGTGDYGYTF. Combining the CDR3 with reference TRBV5-1 and TRBJ1-2 gives the whole variable domain KAGVTQTPRYLIKTRGQQVTLSCSPISGHRSVSWYQQTPGQGLQFLFEYFSETQRNKGNFPGRFSGRQFSNSRSEMNVSTLELGDSALYLCASSSGTGDYGYTFGSGTRLTVV.

The CDR3 nucleotides read TGTGCCAGCAGTTCCCCCACGGGCTATTACAATGAGCAGTTCTTC. Residues: CASSSPTGYYNEQFF. J is TRBJ2-1 and V is TRBV28, with D unresolved. Trimming took off 4 bases at V and 4 bases at J, with 14 bases between the two ends. The CDR3 is made up of 15 amino acids. Per germline, CDR1 MDHEN and CDR2 SYDVKM.

The rearrangement links TRBV6-4 to TRBJ2-3; 7 positions agree with TRBD1. The CDR3 contains 14 residues. The germline V gene has CDR1 MRHNA and CDR2 SNTAGT. V was clipped by 3 bases and J by 0 bases; unmatched bases: 0. CDR3 bases: TGTGCCAGCAGTGAGGGACAGAGCACAGATACGCAGTATTTT. It is translated as CASSEGQSTDTQYF.

The chain joins TRBV7-3 to TRBJ2-1; 15 bases are a match to TRBD2. V was pared by 5 bases and J by 7 bases, with 6 bases of the junction left unmatched. Germline-derived CDR1 and CDR2 are SGHTA and FQGTGA. This CDR3 contains 16 residues. The CDR3 nucleotides read TGTGCCAGCAGCAGACGGGGGACTAGCGGGAGGAATGAGCAGTTCTTC. It specifies CASSRRGTSGRNEQFF.

The rearrangement links TRBV7-3 to TRBJ1-1, with 9 bases that match TRBD1. The CDR3 is made up of 14 amino acids. The V gene end was trimmed by 0 bases and the J gene end by 4 bases; junction bases not matched to a gene: 0. The germline V gene encodes CDR1 SGHTA and CDR2 FQGTGA. CDR3 in DNA: TGTGCCAGCAGCTTAACGACAGGGGGCACTGAAGCTTTCTTT. It specifies CASSLTTGGTEAFF.

This clonotype was seen only once. The CDR3 bases are TGTGCCAGCAGAGGGGGAGGGGATGGCTACACCTTC. Its translation: CASRGGGDGYTF. The rearrangement uses TRBV6-2 or TRBV6-3 and TRBJ1-2; D possibly corresponds to TRBD1 (6 bases). V lost 6 bases to trimming and J lost 6 bases, with 11 bases between them. Germline V CDR1 and CDR2: MNHEY, SVGEGT. The CDR3 totals 12 residues.

The chain has TRBV30 and TRBJ1-2; no clear D. The V gene's germline CDR1 is GTSNPN and CDR2 SVGIG (reference sequence). The CDR3 length is 11 residues. V was shortened by 8 bases and J by 8 bases, with 15 bases between the two germline ends. The CDR3 DNA reads TGTGCCGGGATGAGTCTTTCGGGCTACACCTTC. It is translated as CAGMSLSGYTF.

This clonotype was observed at least ten times. CDR3 residues: CSAPPGLAGNEQYF. The CDR3 coding sequence is TGCAGTGCTCCCCCGGGACTAGCGGGTAACGAGCAGTACTTC. The chain joins TRBV20-1 to TRBJ2-7, with 12 nucleotides matching TRBD2. The CDR3 contains 14 residues. Germline V gene data show CDR1 as DFQATT and CDR2 as SNEGSKA (reference sequence). V lost 5 bases to trimming and J lost 5 bases; unmatched junction nucleotides: 7.

In its sample, this clonotype was seen many times. The rearrangement joins TRBV18 to TRBJ2-5; TRBD1 matches 8 bases. In germline, CDR1 is KGHSH, CDR2 LQKENI. The CDR3 is 17 residues long. V was clipped by 2 bases and J by 5 bases; unmatched bases: 13. Here the CDR3 reads CASSPLPVADRGETQYF. The DNA for the CDR3 is TGTGCCAGCTCACCATTGCCCGTCGCCGACAGGGGTGAGACCCAGTACTTC.

Points on this clonotype: A much larger clonotype is one base distant, so this may be a read error. The chain is built from TRBV7-9 and TRBJ2-5; D is ambiguous. This CDR3 region has 14 residues. The V gene lost 8 bases and the J gene lost 5 bases, with 18 bases spanning the gap. Looked up from germline, CDR1 is SEHNR and CDR2 is FQNEAQ (reference sequence). For the CDR3, the DNA is TGTGCCAGCCGCCCACCCACGAGGTCGGAGACCCAGTACTTC. Residues: CASRPPTRSETQYF.

J is TRBJ1-5 and V is TRBV4-2; no definite D call. Trimming removed 0 bases at V and 0 bases at J, with 12 bases between. The V gene's germline CDR1 is LGHNA and CDR2 YNFKEQ. The CDR3 runs 17 residues. This CDR3 reads CASSQDSTAYSNQPQHF. CDR3 in DNA: TGTGCCAGCAGCCAAGATAGCACAGCGTATAGCAATCAGCCCCAGCATTTT.

This chain joins TRBV11-2 and TRBJ2-1, with D unresolved. Germline V gene data show CDR1 as SGHAT and CDR2 as FQNNGV. Trimming removed 2 bases from V and 4 bases from J, with 18 bases in between. This CDR3 is built from 17 residues. In DNA, the CDR3 is TGTGCCAGCAGCTTAACAATCGTTATTCAAGGGTACAATGAGCAGTTCTTC. Translating it yields CASSLTIVIQGYNEQFF.